A single sample is the source of the 17 T cell receptor beta chains below, sequenced in a study of blood T cells in healthy people across ages. It was with a sample-barcoded 5' primer and a J-beta primer mix that a second PCR of roughly 7 to 12 cycles was run. Using its own MiXCR run on the 5' RACE reads, TCRdb lists one record per CDR3 protein. The sample includes 1.5 million or so distinct CDR3 sequences, about 42% of them seen just once. The material sequenced was blood. These receptors came from a woman aged 18 to 35 in good health.

V is TRBV7-8 and J is TRBJ2-3, with 7 positions matching TRBD2. This CDR3 is built from 16 residues. Germline lookup yields CDR1 SGHVS and CDR2 FQNEAQ. After removal of 5 bases from V and 4 bases from J, the junction contained 12 bases not matched to a gene. DNA of the CDR3: TGTGCCAGCAGCCTAAGGAGGGCAGGGAGGGCAGATACGCAGTATTTT. This encodes CASSLRRAGRADTQYF.

V gene TRBV2 combines with J gene TRBJ2-4; D possibly corresponds to TRBD1 (6 bases). Near its end, the DNA agrees better with TRBJ2-7, so the J call may be wrong. CDR3 length: 15 residues. The germline V gene encodes CDR1 SNHLY and CDR2 FYNNEI. In DNA form, the CDR3 reads TGTGCCAGCAGTCAGGGGTCGCAGGGTTACCACGAGCAGTACTTC. Amino acids: CASSQGSQGYHEQYF.

This clonotype turned up a few times. V and J are TRBV24-1 and TRBJ2-1; either TRBD1 or TRBD2 may supply D (5 bases each). Germline CDR1 and CDR2: KGHDR and SFDVKD. The CDR3 spans 17 residues. Trimming pared 4 bases from V and 2 bases from J, leaving 17 bases between. CDR3 region: CATSDPGWGTPYNEQFF. DNA of the CDR3: TGTGCCACCAGTGACCCGGGATGGGGCACCCCCTACAATGAGCAGTTCTTC.

This clonotype was counted only a few times. The V gene is TRBV29-1, the J gene TRBJ2-2; no firm D call. CDR3 length equals 12 residues. The germline V gene has CDR1 SQVTM and CDR2 ANQGSEA. Trimming removed 2 bases from V and 1 base from J, with 2 bases in between. The DNA of the CDR3 is TGCAGCGTTGAAAGGAACACCGGGGAGCTGTTTTTT. Translated, it gives CSVERNTGELFF.

The table lists this clonotype with a few counts. V and J are TRBV20-1 and TRBJ2-1; the D gene is possibly TRBD2 (6 bases). The CDR3 sequence is 13 residues long. Germline V lookup: CDR1 DFQATT, CDR2 SNEGSKA (reference sequence). V dropped 3 bases and J dropped 7 bases, with 13 bases sitting between them. The CDR3 DNA reads as TGCAGTGCTAGCCCCGGGGGTGGTAATGAGCAGTTCTTC. Residues: CSASPGGGNEQFF.

This chain links TRBV5-5 with TRBJ2-3, with D uncertain. V gave up 3 bases and J gave up 2 bases, with 16 bases separating them. This CDR3 comprises 16 residues. Germline V gene sequence: CDR1 SGHKS, CDR2 YYEKEE (reference sequence). Written as DNA, the CDR3 is TGTGCCAGCAGCTCCGCGCGTGTCGGACCCACAGATACGCAGTATTTT. Translation: CASSSARVGPTDTQYF.

This clonotype was seen more than once but under ten times. The CDR3 sequence: CAISVRGSTYGYTF. For the CDR3, the DNA is TGTGCCATCAGTGTCCGGGGCTCCACTTATGGCTACACCTTC. This chain links TRBV10-3 with TRBJ1-2, with a possible D match to TRBD1 (5 bases). This CDR3 is built from 14 residues. CDR1 is ENHRY, CDR2 SYGVKD, per germline. Trimming took off 4 bases at V and 5 bases at J, with 14 bases between the two ends.

This clonotype occurred many times. The chain uses TRBV10-3 and TRBJ2-7; 8 bases agree with TRBD2. The CDR3 covers 15 residues. Trimming cost V 2 bases and J 4 bases; bases outside gene matches: 7. The V gene's germline CDR1 is ENHRY and CDR2 SYGVKD. DNA of the CDR3: TGTGCCATCAGTGAGAAAATACGGGAGGGGTACGAGCAGTACTTC. It specifies CAISEKIREGYEQYF.

The chain is built from TRBV14 and TRBJ2-1, with 11 nucleotides matching TRBD2. Germline CDR1 and CDR2: SGHDN and FVKESK. Trimming at V came to 3 bases and at J to 8 bases, leaving 6 bases not matched to a gene. This CDR3 contains 15 residues. CDR3 sequence: CASSHTSGSFHEQFF. CDR3 DNA sequence: TGTGCCAGCAGCCATACTAGCGGGAGTTTCCATGAGCAGTTCTTC.

The table lists this clonotype with a few counts. The V call is TRBV7-9, the J call TRBJ2-7, with a weak D call TRBD1 (5 bases). Germline V gene sequence: CDR1 SEHNR, CDR2 FQNEAQ (reference sequence). V was shortened by 9 bases and J by 0 bases, with 15 bases between the two germline ends. This CDR3 has 14 residues. CDR3 DNA sequence: TGTGCCAGTTTCAGGGTGGGGCCCTCCTACGAGCAGTACTTC. This translates into CASFRVGPSYEQYF.

This clonotype was observed a few times. The rearrangement uses TRBV14 and TRBJ1-2; D unclear. This CDR3 comprises 13 residues. The V end was cut by 4 bases, the J end by 6 bases, with 12 bases between. Germline CDR1 and CDR2: SGHDN and FVKESK. CDR3 protein: CASSPPALHGYTF. The CDR3, as DNA: TGTGCCAGCAGCCCACCAGCGTTGCATGGCTACACCTTC. Complete variable domain (other parts from reference TRBV14 and TRBJ1-2): EAGVTQFPSHSVIEKGQTVTLRCDPISGHDNLYWYRRVMGKEIKFLLHFVKESKQDESGMPNNRFLAERTGGTYSTLKVQPAELEDSGVYFCASSPPALHGYTFGSGTRLTVV.

The CDR3 reads CATLPGQGNNNSFF. For the CDR3, the DNA is TGTGCCACACTGCCGGGACAGGGGAATAACAACTCGTTCTTC. The chain employs TRBV10-3 and TRBJ2-1; 10 bases are shared with TRBD1. Germline trimming cut 10 bases from V and 15 bases from J; bases unmatched to any gene: 18. Germline V lookup: CDR1 ENHRY, CDR2 SYGVKD. The CDR3 has 14 residues.

Concerning this clonotype itself: One end of the junction varies from germline; a read error may be responsible. V is TRBV4-2 and J is TRBJ2-1; D gene ambiguous. Germline CDR1 reads LGHNA; CDR2 reads YNFKEQ. This CDR3 spans 14 amino acids. CDR3 sequence reads: CTSSQVLGVDEQFF. In DNA, the CDR3 is TGTACCAGCAGCCAAGTTCTTGGGGTGGATGAGCAGTTCTTC.

Details on this clonotype: Possible read error: a much larger clone is one base away. The rearrangement uses TRBV25-1 and TRBJ1-4; no clear D. From germline, CDR1 is MGHDK and CDR2 SYGVNS. CDR3 length: 13 amino acids. Trimming pared 0 bases from V and 9 bases from J, leaving 8 bases between. CDR3 sequence: CASSEYVGQKLFF. The CDR3 DNA is TGTGCCAGCAGTGAATATGTAGGCCAAAAACTGTTTTTT.

This clonotype came up a few times. This CDR3 is CASSAQTTGYTEAFF. CDR3 DNA: TGCGCCAGCAGCGCTCAGACGACAGGGTACACTGAAGCTTTCTTT. This sequence joins TRBV5-1 and TRBJ1-1; 7 bases match TRBD1. The CDR3 runs 15 residues. V trimming: 4 bases; J trimming: 3 bases; junction bases outside the gene matches: 9. Germline CDR1 and CDR2: SGHRS and YFSETQ.

The chain has TRBV10-3 and TRBJ1-3; maybe TRBD1 (6 bases). The V end was cut by 10 bases, the J end by 3 bases, with 19 bases between. The CDR3 has 15 amino acids. CDR1 ENHRY and CDR2 SYGVKD come from the germline V gene. The CDR3 sequence: CATADPRGFGNTIYF. The CDR3 DNA sequence: TGTGCCACAGCTGATCCCAGGGGCTTTGGAAACACCATATATTTT.

The chain has TRBV18 and TRBJ2-1, with D possibly being TRBD2 (6 bases). V lost 2 bases and J lost 9, with 11 bases in between. Germline V CDR1 and CDR2: KGHSH, LQKENI. This CDR3 spans 13 amino acids. CDR3 amino acids: CASSPSGWSEQFF. The CDR3, as DNA: TGTGCCAGCTCACCAAGCGGGTGGAGTGAGCAGTTCTTC.